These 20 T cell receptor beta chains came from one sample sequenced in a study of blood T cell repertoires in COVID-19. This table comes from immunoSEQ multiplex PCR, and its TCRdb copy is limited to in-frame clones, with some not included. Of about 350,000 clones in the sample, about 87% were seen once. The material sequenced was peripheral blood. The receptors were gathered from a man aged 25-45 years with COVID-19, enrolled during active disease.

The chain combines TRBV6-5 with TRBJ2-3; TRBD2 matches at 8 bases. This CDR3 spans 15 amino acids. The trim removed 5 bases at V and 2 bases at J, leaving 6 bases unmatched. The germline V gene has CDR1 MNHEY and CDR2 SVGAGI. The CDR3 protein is CASSPFSGNTDTQYF. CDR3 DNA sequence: TGTGCCAGCAGTCCGTTTAGCGGGAACACAGATACGCAGTATTTT.

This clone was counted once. The CDR3 coding sequence is TGCAGTGCTAGAGATAGCGGGGAGCAGTTCTTC. It is translated as CSARDSGEQFF. V is TRBV20-1 and J is TRBJ2-1; 7 bases match TRBD2. V gave up 0 bases and J gave up 10 bases; unmatched junction bases: 0. Germline assignment: CDR1 DFQATT and CDR2 SNEGSKA (reference sequence). This CDR3 comprises 11 residues.

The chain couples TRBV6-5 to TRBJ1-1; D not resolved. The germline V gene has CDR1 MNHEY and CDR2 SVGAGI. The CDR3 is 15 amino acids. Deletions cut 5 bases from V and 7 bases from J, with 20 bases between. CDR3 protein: CASSHPLGGGYEAFF. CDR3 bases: TGTGCCAGCAGTCACCCCTTGGGCGGCGGGTATGAAGCTTTCTTT.

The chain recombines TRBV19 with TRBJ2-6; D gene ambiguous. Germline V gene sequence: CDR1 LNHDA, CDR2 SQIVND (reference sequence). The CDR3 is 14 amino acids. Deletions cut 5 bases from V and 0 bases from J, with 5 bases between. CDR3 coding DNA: TGTGCCAGTAGTTGGAGCTCTGGGGCCAACGTCCTGACTTTC. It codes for CASSWSSGANVLTF.

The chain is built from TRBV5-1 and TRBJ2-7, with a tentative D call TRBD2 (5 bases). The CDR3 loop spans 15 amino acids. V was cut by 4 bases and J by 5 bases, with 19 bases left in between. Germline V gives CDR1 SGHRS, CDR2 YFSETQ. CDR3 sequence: CASSTGGERIHEQYF. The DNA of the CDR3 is TGCGCCAGCAGCACCGGAGGCGAGAGAATCCACGAGCAGTACTTC.

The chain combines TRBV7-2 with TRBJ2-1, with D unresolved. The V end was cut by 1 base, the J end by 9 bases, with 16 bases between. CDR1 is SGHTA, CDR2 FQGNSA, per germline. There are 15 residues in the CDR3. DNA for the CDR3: TGTGCCAGCAGCTTAGTCGCGGTTTTCGCTAGTGAGCAGTTCTTC. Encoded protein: CASSLVAVFASEQFF. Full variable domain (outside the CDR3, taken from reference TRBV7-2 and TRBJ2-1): GAGVSQSPSNKVTEKGKDVELRCDPISGHTALYWYRQSLGQGLEFLIYFQGNSAPDKSGLPSDRFSAERTGGSVSTLTIQRTQQEDSAVYLCASSLVAVFASEQFFGPGTRLTVL.

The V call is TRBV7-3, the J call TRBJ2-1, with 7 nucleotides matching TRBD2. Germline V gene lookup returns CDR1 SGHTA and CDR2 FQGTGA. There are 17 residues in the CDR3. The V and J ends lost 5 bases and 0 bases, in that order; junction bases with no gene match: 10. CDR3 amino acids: CASSPGTIWSSYNEQFF. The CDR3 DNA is TGTGCCAGCAGCCCCGGGACTATCTGGAGCTCCTACAATGAGCAGTTCTTC.

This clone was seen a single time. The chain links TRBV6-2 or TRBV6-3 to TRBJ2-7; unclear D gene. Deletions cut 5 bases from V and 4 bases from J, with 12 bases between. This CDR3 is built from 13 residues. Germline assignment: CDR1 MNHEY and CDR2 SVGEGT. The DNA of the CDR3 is TGTGCCAGCAGTCAACAGATAACTTACGAGCAGTACTTC. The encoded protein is CASSQQITYEQYF.

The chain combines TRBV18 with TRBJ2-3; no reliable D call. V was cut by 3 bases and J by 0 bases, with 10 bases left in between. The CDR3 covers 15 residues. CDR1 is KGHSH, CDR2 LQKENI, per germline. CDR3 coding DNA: TGTGCCAGCTCACCTGCTGGAGCTAGCACAGATACGCAGTATTTT. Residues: CASSPAGASTDTQYF.

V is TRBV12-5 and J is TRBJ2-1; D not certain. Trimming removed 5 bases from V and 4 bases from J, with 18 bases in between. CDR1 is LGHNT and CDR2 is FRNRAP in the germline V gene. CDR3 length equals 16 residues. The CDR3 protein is CASGPPEPTGYNEQFF. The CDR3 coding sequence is TGTGCTAGTGGTCCTCCCGAGCCGACGGGTTACAATGAGCAGTTCTTC.

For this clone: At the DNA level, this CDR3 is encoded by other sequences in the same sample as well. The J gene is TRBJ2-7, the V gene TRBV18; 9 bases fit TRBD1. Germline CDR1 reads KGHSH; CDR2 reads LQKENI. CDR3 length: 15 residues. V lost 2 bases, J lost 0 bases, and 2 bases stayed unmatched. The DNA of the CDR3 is TGTGCCAGCTCACCAGGGACAGGGAGCTCCTACGAGCAGTACTTC. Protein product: CASSPGTGSSYEQYF.

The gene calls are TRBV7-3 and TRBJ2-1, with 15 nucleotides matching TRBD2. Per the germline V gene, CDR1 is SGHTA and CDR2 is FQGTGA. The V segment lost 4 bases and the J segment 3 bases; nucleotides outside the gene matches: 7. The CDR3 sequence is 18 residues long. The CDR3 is CASSSPGLAGGHYNEQFF. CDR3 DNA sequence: TGTGCCAGCAGCTCCCCCGGACTAGCGGGGGGGCACTACAATGAGCAGTTCTTC.

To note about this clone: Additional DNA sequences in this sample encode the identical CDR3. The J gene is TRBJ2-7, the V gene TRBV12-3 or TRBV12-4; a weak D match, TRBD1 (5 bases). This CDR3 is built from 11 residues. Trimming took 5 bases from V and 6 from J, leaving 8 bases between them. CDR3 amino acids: CASSLRGEQYF. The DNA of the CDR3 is TGTGCCAGCAGTCTAAGGGGCGAGCAGTACTTC.

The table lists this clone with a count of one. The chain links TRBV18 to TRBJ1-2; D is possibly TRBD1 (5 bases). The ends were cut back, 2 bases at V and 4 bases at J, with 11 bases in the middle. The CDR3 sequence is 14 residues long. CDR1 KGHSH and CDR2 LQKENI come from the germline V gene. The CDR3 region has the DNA TGTGCCAGCTCACCAAAGGACACCCCCTATGGCTACACCTTC. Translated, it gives CASSPKDTPYGYTF.

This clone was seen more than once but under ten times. CDR3 sequence reads: CASSLAGPRGYGYTF. CDR3 bases: TGCGCCAGCAGCTTGGCCGGACCGCGGGGCTATGGCTACACCTTC. The J gene is TRBJ1-2, the V gene TRBV5-1; no clear D. Germline V CDR1 and CDR2: SGHRS, YFSETQ. The CDR3 is 15 amino acids. V was clipped by 0 bases and J by 4 bases, with 13 bases between them.

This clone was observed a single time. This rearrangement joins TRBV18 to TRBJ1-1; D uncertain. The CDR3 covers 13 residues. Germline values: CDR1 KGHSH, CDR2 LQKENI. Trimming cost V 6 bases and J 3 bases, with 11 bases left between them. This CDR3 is CASSPSQDTEAFF. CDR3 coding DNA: TGTGCCAGCTCGCCATCCCAGGACACTGAAGCTTTCTTT.

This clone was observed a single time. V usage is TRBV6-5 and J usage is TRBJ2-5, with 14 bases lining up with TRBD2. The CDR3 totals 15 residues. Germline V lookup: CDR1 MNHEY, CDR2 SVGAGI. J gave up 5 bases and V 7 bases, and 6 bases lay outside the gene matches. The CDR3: CASTRLAGGLETQYF. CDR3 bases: TGTGCCAGCACTAGACTAGCGGGGGGGCTGGAGACCCAGTACTTC.

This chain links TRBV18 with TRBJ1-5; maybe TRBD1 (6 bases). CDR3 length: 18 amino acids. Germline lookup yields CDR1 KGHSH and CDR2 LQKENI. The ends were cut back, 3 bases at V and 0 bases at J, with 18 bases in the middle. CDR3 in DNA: TGTGCCAGCTCACCCAGAGCCGGGACACCTTATAGCAATCAGCCCCAGCATTTT. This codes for CASSPRAGTPYSNQPQHF.

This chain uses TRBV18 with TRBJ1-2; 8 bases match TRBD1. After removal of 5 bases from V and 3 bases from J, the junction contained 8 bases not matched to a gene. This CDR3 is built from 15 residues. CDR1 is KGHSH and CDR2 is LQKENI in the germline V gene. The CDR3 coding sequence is TGTGCCAGCTCAATACCAACAGGGGGAGACTATGGCTACACCTTC. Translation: CASSIPTGGDYGYTF.

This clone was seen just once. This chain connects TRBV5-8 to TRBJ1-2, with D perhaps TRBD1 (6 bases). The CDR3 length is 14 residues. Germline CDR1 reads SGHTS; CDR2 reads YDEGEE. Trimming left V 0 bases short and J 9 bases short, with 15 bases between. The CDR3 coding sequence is TGTGCCAGCAGCTTGGCGGGATCTCAGGGGCGCTACACCTTC. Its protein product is CASSLAGSQGRYTF.